The clone carrying this T cell receptor (beta chain) was detected ten times or more. This record comes from a study of patients and donors after allogeneic stem cell transplantation. Germline lookup yields CDR1 LGHNA and CDR2 YSLEER. The trim removed 0 bases at V and 5 bases at J, leaving 7 bases unmatched. The CDR3 loop spans 16 amino acids. TCRdb redid the calling of the RT-PCR reads with MiXCR, one entry per CDR3 protein. The sample contains 8,000 to 10,000 distinct CDR3 sequences, approximately 6% of which appear only once. The sample consisted of blood, either unsorted or a sorted T cell fraction (not recorded which). The TCR comes from a human donor who was either an allogeneic HSCT recipient or a stem cell or donor lymphocyte infusion donor (not recorded which). It is not recorded whose cells these are; they may come from a transplant donor. The chain recombines TRBV4-3 with TRBJ2-1, with TRBD2 matching over 7 bases. CDR3 loop: CASSQDTWTSDNEQFF. The CDR3 nucleotides are TGCGCCAGCAGCCAAGATACCTGGACTAGTGACAATGAGCAGTTCTTC.